These 17 T cell receptor beta chains originate from one sample sequenced in a study of blood T cell repertoires in COVID-19. Assay: immunoSEQ multiplex PCR; the TCRdb copy retains only in-frame clones and omits some. The profile covers roughly 60,000 clones, with over 75% appearing a single time and about 16% taken by the ten largest. Sample: peripheral blood. Receptor source: a human donor in a cohort sampled during active COVID-19.

CDR3 bases: TGCGCCAGCAGCTTGTCTAGCGGGGCATACAATGAGCAGTTCTTC. Amino acids: CASSLSSGAYNEQFF. The V and J genes are TRBV5-1 and TRBJ2-1, with TRBD2 matching over 9 bases. Losses at the gene ends were 1 base for V and 4 bases for J; bases not matched to a gene: 3. Germline-derived CDR1 and CDR2 are SGHRS and YFSETQ. The CDR3 spans 15 residues.

The genes are TRBV6-5 and TRBJ1-5, with a possible D match to TRBD1 (6 bases). The germline V gene has CDR1 MNHEY and CDR2 SVGAGI. Trimming took off 4 bases at V and 4 bases at J, with 8 bases between the two ends. The CDR3 consists of 13 residues. CDR3 loop: CASSWTVNQPQHF. The CDR3 coding sequence is TGTGCCAGCAGTTGGACAGTGAATCAGCCCCAGCATTTT.

The J gene is TRBJ2-7, the V gene TRBV12-5, with D perhaps TRBD1 (6 bases). Trimming took off 4 bases at V and 3 bases at J, with 16 bases between the two ends. The CDR3 consists of 15 residues. From germline, CDR1 is LGHNT and CDR2 FRNRAP. As DNA, the CDR3 is TGTGCTAGTGGTTCCAGCAGGGGATTGGGCTACGAGCAGTACTTC. Protein: CASGSSRGLGYEQYF.

This CDR3 is CASSVQAFLRQETQYF. The DNA of the CDR3 is TGCGCCAGCAGCGTACAGGCCTTCTTGCGCCAAGAGACCCAGTACTTC. The chain employs TRBV5-1 and TRBJ2-5, with TRBD1 as a possible D gene (5 bases). Germline CDR1 reads SGHRS; CDR2 reads YFSETQ. The CDR3 extends over 16 amino acids. Trimming stripped 4 bases from V and 1 base from J, with 17 bases between.

This clone was seen repeatedly, ten times or more. J is TRBJ2-1 and V is TRBV18; possible D gene TRBD2, 6 bases. Trimming removed 7 bases at V and 1 base at J, with 11 bases between. CDR1 KGHSH and CDR2 LQKENI come from the germline V gene. The CDR3 sequence is 14 residues long. The CDR3 spells CASWVAASYNEQFF. In DNA form, the CDR3 reads TGTGCCAGCTGGGTAGCGGCATCCTACAATGAGCAGTTCTTC.

This chain connects TRBV9 to TRBJ2-2, with D perhaps TRBD2 (7 bases). Germline assignment: CDR1 SGDLS and CDR2 YYNGEE. V dropped 0 bases and J dropped 5 bases, with 11 bases sitting between them. This CDR3 region has 15 residues. This CDR3 reads CASSVGGGATGELFF. In nucleotides, the CDR3 is TGTGCCAGCAGCGTAGGTGGGGGGGCGACCGGGGAGCTGTTTTTT.

This clone was picked up one time. The chain links TRBV7-9 to TRBJ1-2; no clear D gene. Germline CDR1 is SEHNR and CDR2 is FQNEAQ (reference sequence). V was cut by 5 bases and J by 4 bases, with 11 bases left in between. The CDR3 is made up of 13 amino acids. The CDR3 spells CASSRSDPYGYTF. Here the CDR3 DNA reads TGTGCCAGCAGCAGGAGTGATCCCTATGGCTACACCTTC.

The chain employs TRBV19 and TRBJ2-2, with TRBD1 matching over 12 bases. The germline CDR1 and CDR2 sequences are LNHDA and SQIVND (reference sequence). Unmatched junction bases numbered 5, after V lost 7 bases and J lost 5 bases. The CDR3 has 15 amino acids. The CDR3 reads CASTGTGGWTGELFF. The CDR3 bases are TGTGCCAGTACGGGGACAGGGGGCTGGACCGGGGAGCTGTTTTTT.

The rearrangement joins TRBV15 to TRBJ2-4, with D perhaps TRBD1 (5 bases). This CDR3 is built from 15 residues. Germline lookup yields CDR1 LNHNV and CDR2 YYDKDF (reference sequence). Deletions cut 0 bases from V and 7 bases from J, with 13 bases between. In nucleotides, the CDR3 is TGTGCCACCAGCAGAGATCAAGGGGTTTGGAACATTCAGTACTTC. This codes for CATSRDQGVWNIQYF.

The V gene is TRBV3-1 (or the pseudogene TRBV3-2), the J gene TRBJ2-7; D possibly corresponds to TRBD2 (6 bases). This CDR3 is 15 amino acids long. The V gene's germline CDR1 is LGHDT and CDR2 YNNKEL (reference sequence). V shed 1 base and J shed 0 bases, with 10 bases lying between them. The CDR3 sequence is CASSQARGSSYEQYF. The CDR3 nucleotides read TGTGCCAGCAGCCAAGCACGGGGGTCCTCCTACGAGCAGTACTTC.

The chain carries TRBV18 and TRBJ2-7, with 9 bases lining up with TRBD1. In germline, CDR1 is KGHSH, CDR2 LQKENI. The CDR3 spans 14 residues. The J segment lost 3 bases and the V segment lost 1 base, leaving 1 base of the junction unmatched. This CDR3 reads CASSPQGQGYEQYF. The CDR3, as DNA: TGTGCCAGCTCACCACAGGGACAGGGCTACGAGCAGTACTTC.

V gene TRBV7-9 combines with J gene TRBJ2-7, with 7 bases lining up with TRBD1. This CDR3 spans 15 amino acids. Germline loops: CDR1 SEHNR, CDR2 FQNEAQ (reference sequence). V gave up 1 base and J gave up 5 bases; unmatched junction bases: 8. The CDR3 DNA follows: TGTGCCAGCAGCTTAGACAGGGGTTCCGTCGACGAGCAGTACTTC. Translated: CASSLDRGSVDEQYF.

The chain links TRBV5-5 to TRBJ1-4, with D perhaps TRBD1 (6 bases). Germline CDR1 SGHKS, CDR2 YYEKEE (reference sequence). This CDR3 has 16 amino acids. V was pared by 4 bases and J by 0 bases, with 13 bases between. In DNA form, the CDR3 reads TGTGCCAGCAGCCGCACCAGGGGATCAACTAATGAAAAACTGTTTTTT. This encodes CASSRTRGSTNEKLFF.

This chain joins TRBV11-3 and TRBJ1-2; 8 bases are shared with TRBD1. The CDR3 has 14 amino acids. J was trimmed by 4 bases and V by 5 bases; bases with no gene match: 6. Germline CDR1 is SGHNT and CDR2 is YENEEA. The CDR3 DNA reads as TGTGCCAGCAGCCCGGACAGGGTCGGCTATGGCTACACCTTC. Protein sequence: CASSPDRVGYGYTF.

V and J are TRBV12-3 or TRBV12-4 and TRBJ2-2; TRBD1 matches at 7 bases. The CDR3 spans 13 residues. J gave up 6 bases and V 6 bases, and 4 bases lay outside the gene matches. The CDR3 reads CASSRTGSGELFF. DNA for the CDR3: TGTGCCAGCAGCCGGACAGGTTCCGGGGAGCTGTTTTTT.

This sequence joins TRBV27 and TRBJ1-1; D is undetermined. V was cut by 3 bases and J by 1 base, with 9 bases left in between. The germline V gene has CDR1 MNHEY and CDR2 SMNVEV (reference sequence). The CDR3 extends over 14 amino acids. The CDR3 DNA sequence: TGTGCCAGCAGTTTTACATCCCCGAACACTGAAGCTTTCTTT. Translating it yields CASSFTSPNTEAFF.

The CDR3, as DNA: TGCGCCAGCAGTTCGGACAGAAATTCGAACACCGGGGAGCTGTTTTTT. Its protein product is CASSSDRNSNTGELFF. J is TRBJ2-2 and V is TRBV5-1, with a tentative D call TRBD1 (6 bases). Germline loops: CDR1 SGHRS, CDR2 YFSETQ. There are 16 residues in the CDR3. V lost 5 bases and J lost 0, with 14 bases in between.